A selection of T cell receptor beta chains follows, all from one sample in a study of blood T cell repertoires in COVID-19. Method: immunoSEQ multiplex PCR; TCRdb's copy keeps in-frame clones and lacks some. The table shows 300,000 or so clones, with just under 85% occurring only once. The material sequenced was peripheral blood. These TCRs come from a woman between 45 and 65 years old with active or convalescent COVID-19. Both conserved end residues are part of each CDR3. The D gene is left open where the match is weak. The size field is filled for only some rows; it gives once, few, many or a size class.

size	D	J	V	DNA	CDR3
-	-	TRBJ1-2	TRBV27	TGTGCCAGCAGTTTATCGGGTGGGCTCTATGGCTACACCTTC	CASSLSGGLYGYTF
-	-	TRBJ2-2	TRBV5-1	TGCGCCAGCAGCTCGACAGCAACCGGGGAGCTGTTTTTT	CASSSTATGELFF
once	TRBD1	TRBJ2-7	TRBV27	TGTGCCAGCAGTTTAGAGGGGGCGGGTGAGCAGTACTTC	CASSLEGAGEQYF
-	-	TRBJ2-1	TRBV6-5	TGTGCCAGCAGTTGGGGCGGTCTCTCCTACAATGAGCAGTTCTTC	CASSWGGLSYNEQFF
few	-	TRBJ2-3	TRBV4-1	TGCGCCAGCAGCCAAGGAGTTTCTAGTCAGTCCACAGATACGCAGTATTTT	CASSQGVSSQSTDTQYF
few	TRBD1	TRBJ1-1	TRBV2	TGTGCCAGCGAGGGACAGATGAACACTGAAGCTTTCTTT	CASEGQMNTEAFF
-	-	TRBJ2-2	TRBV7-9	TGTGCCAGCAGCTTAATTACAGGGATGAAACCCGGGGAGCTGTTTTTT	CASSLITGMKPGELFF
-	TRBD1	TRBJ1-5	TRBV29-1	TGCAGCTTCTCATGGACAGGGAAGCCTAGGGGCAATCAGCCCCAGCATTTT	CSFSWTGKPRGNQPQHF
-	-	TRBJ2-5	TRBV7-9	TGTGCCAGCAGCTTTTACGGAGGGGTACAAGAGACCCAGTACTTC	CASSFYGGVQETQYF
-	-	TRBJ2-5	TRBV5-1	TGCGCCAGCAGCTTGGTCGGGGACCAAGAGACCCAGTACTTC	CASSLVGDQETQYF
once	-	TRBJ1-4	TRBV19	TGTGCCAGTGCGAGTTCAACTAATGAAAAACTGTTTTTT	CASASSTNEKLFF
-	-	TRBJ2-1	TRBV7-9	TGTGCCAGCAGCTGGGACTCCGTAGGAGAGCAGTTCTTC	CASSWDSVGEQFF
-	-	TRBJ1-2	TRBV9	TGTGCCAGCAGCGTAGCGGGGGCTAACTATGGCTACACCTTC	CASSVAGANYGYTF
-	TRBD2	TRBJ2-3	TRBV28	TGTGCCAGCAGTCAGTGGGGAGCGGGGAGCGCAGATACGCAGTATTTT	CASSQWGAGSADTQYF
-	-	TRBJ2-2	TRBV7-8	TGTGCCAGCAGCCCGCGACAGATCTCCACCGGGGAGCTGTTTTTT	CASSPRQISTGELFF
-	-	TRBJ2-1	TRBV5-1	TGCGCCAGCCGAGAATACTACAATGAGCAGTTCTTC	CASREYYNEQFF
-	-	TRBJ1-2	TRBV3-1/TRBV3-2	TGTGCCAGCAGCCAAGAACCGGGAAATAATGGCTACACCTTC	CASSQEPGNNGYTF
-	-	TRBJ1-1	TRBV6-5	TGTGCCAGCCGCTTAGCGGCCCTGAACACTGAAGCTTTCTTT	CASRLAALNTEAFF
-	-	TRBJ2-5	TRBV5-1	TGCGCCAGCAGCTTGGAAGGGAGATCAGAGACCCAGTACTTC	CASSLEGRSETQYF
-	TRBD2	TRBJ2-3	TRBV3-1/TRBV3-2	TGTGCCAGCAGCCCGACTAGCGGGAGTGATACGCAGTATTTT	CASSPTSGSDTQYF
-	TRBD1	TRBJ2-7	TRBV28	TGTGCCAGCATGGAAGGGGACAGGGGAGCCTACGAGCAGTACTTC	CASMEGDRGAYEQYF
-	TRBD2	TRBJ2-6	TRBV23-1	TGCGCCAGCAGCCCGGCGGGGGAGGAAAAAAGCTCTGGGGCCAACGTCCTGACTTTC	CASSPAGEEKSSGANVLTF
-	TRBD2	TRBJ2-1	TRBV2	TGTGCCAGCAGTGACGGACTAGCGGGAGTTGAGCAGTTCTTC	CASSDGLAGVEQFF
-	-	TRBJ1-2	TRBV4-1	TGCGCCAGCAGCCCCATAGGAGGCTATGGCTACACCTTC	CASSPIGGYGYTF
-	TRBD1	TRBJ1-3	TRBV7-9	TGTGCCAGCAGCGACCTCGTCCGGGCAGGGGGCTCTGGAAACACCATATATTTT	CASSDLVRAGGSGNTIYF
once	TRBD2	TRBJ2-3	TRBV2	TGTGCCAGCGTTTCGGCGGGAGTCACAGATACGCAGTATTTT	CASVSAGVTDTQYF
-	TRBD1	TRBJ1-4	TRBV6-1	TGTGCCAGCAGTGAGTGGGACAGGGGAACTAATGAAAAACTGTTTTTT	CASSEWDRGTNEKLFF
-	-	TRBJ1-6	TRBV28	TGTGCCAGCAGTTTATGGGCCCTCAATTCACCCCTCCACTTT	CASSLWALNSPLHF
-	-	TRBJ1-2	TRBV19	TGTGCCAGTAGTATAGTCTCCCAGGGGAATGGCTACACCTTC	CASSIVSQGNGYTF
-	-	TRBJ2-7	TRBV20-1	TGCAGTGCTAGGGGGGGTTACGAGCAGTACTTC	CSARGGYEQYF
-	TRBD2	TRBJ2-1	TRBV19	TGTGCCAGTAGTATGGGGCGGGAGGTTCGGCAGTTCTTC	CASSMGREVRQFF
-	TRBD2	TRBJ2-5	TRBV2	TGTGCCAGCGTTACCTGGACTAGCCGGGCACAGACCCAGTACTTC	CASVTWTSRAQTQYF
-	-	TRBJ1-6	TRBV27	TGTGCCAGCAGTTTAATCGGAGATTCACCCCTCCACTTT	CASSLIGDSPLHF
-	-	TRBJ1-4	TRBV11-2	TGTGCCAGCAGCTTAGCCGCCGCCCTAGGGGATGAAAAACTGTTTTTT	CASSLAAALGDEKLFF
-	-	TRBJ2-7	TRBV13	TGTGCCAGCAGCCTTTGGAGGACCGGCGAGCAGTACTTC	CASSLWRTGEQYF
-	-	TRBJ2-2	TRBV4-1	TGCGCCAGCAGCCCGGGACTTGCAGGCACCGGGGAGCTGTTTTTT	CASSPGLAGTGELFF
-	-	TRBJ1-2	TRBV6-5	TGTGCCAGCAGTTTTGGGAGAGCTAACTATGGCTACACCTTC	CASSFGRANYGYTF
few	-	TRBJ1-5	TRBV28	TGTGCCAGCAGTTCCCCGGGGGGTAGGGAAAATCAGCCCCAGCATTTT	CASSSPGGRENQPQHF
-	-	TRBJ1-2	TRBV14	TGTGCCAGCAGCCGGACGGGGAACGGCTACACCTTC	CASSRTGNGYTF
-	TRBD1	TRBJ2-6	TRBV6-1	TGTGCCAGCAGTGTCCGGGCGACAGGGGCTGGGGCCAACGTCCTGACTTTC	CASSVRATGAGANVLTF
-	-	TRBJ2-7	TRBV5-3	TGTGCCAGAAAACGGGGCTCCTACGAGCAGTACTTC	CARKRGSYEQYF
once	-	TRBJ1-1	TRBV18	TGTGCCAGCTCACGACGGGACACGGGCGCAGCTTTCTTT	CASSRRDTGAAFF
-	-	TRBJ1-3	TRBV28	TGTGCCAGTCTTGAACAGGGCCGCTCTGGAAACACCATATATTTT	CASLEQGRSGNTIYF
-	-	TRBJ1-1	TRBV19	TGTGCCAGTAGCATCCCAGGGGATGGCACTGAAGCTTTCTTT	CASSIPGDGTEAFF
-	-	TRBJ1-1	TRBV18	TGTGCCAGCTCACCCGACGGAGCGGGGGTAAACACTGAAGCTTTCTTT	CASSPDGAGVNTEAFF